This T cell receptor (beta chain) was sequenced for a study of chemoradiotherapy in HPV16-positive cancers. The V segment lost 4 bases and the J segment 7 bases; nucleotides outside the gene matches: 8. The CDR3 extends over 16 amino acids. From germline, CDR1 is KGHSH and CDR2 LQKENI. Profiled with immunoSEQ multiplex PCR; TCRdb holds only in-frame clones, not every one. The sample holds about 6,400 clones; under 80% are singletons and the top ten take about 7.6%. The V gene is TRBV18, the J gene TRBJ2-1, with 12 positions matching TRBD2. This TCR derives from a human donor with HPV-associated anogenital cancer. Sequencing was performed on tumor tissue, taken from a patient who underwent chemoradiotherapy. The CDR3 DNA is TGTGCCAGCTCACGACCGCCTAGCGGGGGGGGGAATGAGCAGTTCTTC. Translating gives CASSRPPSGGGNEQFF.